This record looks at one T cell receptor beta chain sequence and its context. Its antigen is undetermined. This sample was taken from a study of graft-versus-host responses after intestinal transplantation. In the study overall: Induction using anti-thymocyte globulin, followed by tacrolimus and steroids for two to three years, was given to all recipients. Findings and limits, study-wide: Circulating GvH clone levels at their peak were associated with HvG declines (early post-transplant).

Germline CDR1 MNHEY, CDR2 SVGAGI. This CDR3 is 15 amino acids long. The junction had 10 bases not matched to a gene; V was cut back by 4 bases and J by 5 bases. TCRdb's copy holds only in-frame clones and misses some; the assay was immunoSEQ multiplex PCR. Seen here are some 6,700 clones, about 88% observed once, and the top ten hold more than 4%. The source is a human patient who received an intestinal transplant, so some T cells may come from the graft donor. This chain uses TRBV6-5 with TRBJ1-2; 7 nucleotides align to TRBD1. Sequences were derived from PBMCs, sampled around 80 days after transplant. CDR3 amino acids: CASSFGDRDRYGYTF. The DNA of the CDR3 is TGTGCCAGCAGTTTTGGAGACAGGGACCGTTATGGCTACACCTTC.